Sequencing of this T cell receptor (beta chain) was carried out in a study of blood T cell repertoires in COVID-19. Study-wide background: Acute and convalescent COVID-19 specimens originated in the United States, Italy and Spain. PBMCs, B-cell-depleted T cells, or T cells provided the cDNA or gDNA that made up the material.

V was cut by 5 bases and J by 3 bases, with 7 bases left in between. The length of the CDR3 is 13 residues. In germline, CDR1 is LNHNV, CDR2 YYDKDF (reference sequence). Original processing methods: Estimation of nucleated cell counts was performed using reference gene primer amplification. Using immunoSEQ multiplex PCR, the repertoire was profiled, and TCRdb retains in-frame clones only, with some absent. V and J calls plus clone size are reproduced from that table; the DNA served to infer D and trimming. Counted here are some 200,000 clones, around 83% occurring once; the ten biggest clones make up around 3%.

The receptor's source is a man in his forties or fifties who had recovered from COVID-19. The source material was peripheral blood. J is TRBJ1-4 and V is TRBV15; D is undetermined. The CDR3 loop reads CATSGGSNEKLFF. CDR3 sequence (DNA): TGTGCCACCAGCGGCGGATCTAATGAAAAACTGTTTTTT.